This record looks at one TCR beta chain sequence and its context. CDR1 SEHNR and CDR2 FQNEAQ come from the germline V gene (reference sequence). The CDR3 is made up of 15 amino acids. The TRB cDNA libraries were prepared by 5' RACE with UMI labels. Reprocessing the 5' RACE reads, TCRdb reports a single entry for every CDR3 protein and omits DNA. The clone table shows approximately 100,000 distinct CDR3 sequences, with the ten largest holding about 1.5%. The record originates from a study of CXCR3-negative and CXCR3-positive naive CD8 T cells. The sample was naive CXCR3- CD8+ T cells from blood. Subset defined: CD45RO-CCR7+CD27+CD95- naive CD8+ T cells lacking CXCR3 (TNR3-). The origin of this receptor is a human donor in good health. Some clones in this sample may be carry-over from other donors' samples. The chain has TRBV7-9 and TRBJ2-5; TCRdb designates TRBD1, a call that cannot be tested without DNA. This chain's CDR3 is CASSLEGALQETQYF.